Following are 11 T cell receptor beta chains from one sample sequenced in a study of blood T cells in healthy people across ages. A second about 7 to 12 cycle PCR used barcoded and J-beta primers. Using its own MiXCR run on the 5' RACE reads, TCRdb lists one record per CDR3 protein. The profile shows around 520,000 distinct CDR3 sequences, around 27% of them singletons. The same data also went into a second study, on T cells of mothers and their children.

The sample comprised blood. Receptors originate from a boy under 10 years old in good health.

The rearrangement links TRBV12-3 or TRBV12-4 to TRBJ2-5; D may match TRBD1 or TRBD2 (5 bases each). Trimming took off 3 bases at V and 5 bases at J, with 10 bases between the two ends. This CDR3 spans 13 amino acids. CDR3 amino acids: CASSFKRGETQYF. The CDR3 region has the DNA TGTGCCAGCAGTTTCAAGAGGGGCGAGACCCAGTACTTC.

This clonotype was seen a few times. The genes are TRBV4-3 and TRBJ2-7, with TRBD2 matching 10 bases. The DNA end lines up better with TRBJ2-1; the J call may be wrong. This CDR3 comprises 15 residues. Per germline, CDR1 LGHNA and CDR2 YSLEER. The CDR3 region has the DNA TGCGCCAGCAGCCAGCTAGCGGGAGTCCGGAATGAGCAGTTCTTC. Protein sequence: CASSQLAGVRNEQFF.

V gene TRBV24-1 combines with J gene TRBJ2-2; no clear D gene. The CDR3 totals 13 residues. V lost 1 base and J lost 7, with 6 bases in between. The V gene's germline CDR1 is KGHDR and CDR2 SFDVKD. This CDR3 is CATSDLKSGELFF. The CDR3 nucleotides read TGTGCCACCAGTGATTTAAAGAGCGGGGAGCTGTTTTTT.

This clonotype was counted between two and nine times. This chain joins TRBV5-1 and TRBJ1-1, with D tentatively TRBD1 (6 bases). Trimming removed 4 bases from V and 1 base from J, with 11 bases in between. CDR3 length: 14 residues. The germline CDR1 and CDR2 sequences are SGHRS and YFSETQ. The CDR3 coding sequence is TGCGCCAGCAGCGGCTTACAGGGGAACACTGAAGCTTTCTTT. This encodes CASSGLQGNTEAFF.

The rearrangement uses TRBV20-1 and TRBJ2-7; 9 nucleotides align to TRBD1. J was trimmed by 2 bases and V by 1 base; bases with no gene match: 6. The CDR3 length is 15 residues. Germline V gives CDR1 DFQATT, CDR2 SNEGSKA (reference sequence). CDR3 sequence reads: CSARVGQGNTYEQYF. Written as DNA, the CDR3 is TGCAGTGCTAGAGTCGGACAGGGGAATACCTACGAGCAGTACTTC.

This clonotype was detected ten times or more. In nucleotides, the CDR3 is TGTGCCACCAGCACCAACAGGGGCGGAACCCCAGCAGATACGCAGTATTTT. It encodes CATSTNRGGTPADTQYF. The chain has TRBV15 and TRBJ2-3; 7 bases map to TRBD1. Trimming took 4 bases from V and 4 from J; bases not matched to a gene: 14. The CDR3 has 17 amino acids. Per germline, CDR1 LNHNV and CDR2 YYDKDF (reference sequence).

As for this clonotype: One end of the junction does not line up with germline, which may come from a read error. The J gene is TRBJ1-1, the V gene TRBV27; D gene ambiguous. Germline V CDR1 and CDR2: MNHEY, SMNVEV (reference sequence). The CDR3 runs 15 residues. CDR3 loop: CAGSLVAELNTEAFF. The CDR3 nucleotides are TGTGCCGGCAGTCTTGTCGCCGAACTGAACACTGAAGCTTTCTTT.

This clonotype was observed a few times. The chain is built from TRBV5-6 and TRBJ1-2; possible D gene TRBD1, 6 bases. Germline CDR1 and CDR2: SGHDT and YYEEEE. The CDR3 contains 13 residues. Trimming removed 4 bases at V and 8 bases at J, with 15 bases between. CDR3 in amino acids: CASSLYQGRGYTF. The CDR3 DNA reads TGTGCCAGCAGCCTATACCAGGGGCGAGGCTACACCTTC.

This CDR3 is CASSLQHRDRADEYF. The CDR3 DNA reads TGTGCCAGCAGCTTACAACACCGGGACAGGGCCGATGAGTACTTC. J is TRBJ2-7 and V is TRBV11-3; 9 bases are shared with TRBD1. Per the germline V gene, CDR1 is SGHNT and CDR2 is YENEEA. The length of the CDR3 is 15 residues. After removal of 2 bases from V and 11 bases from J, the junction contained 13 bases not matched to a gene. The full variable domain, completed using reference TRBV11-3 and TRBJ2-7, is EAGVVQSPRYKIIEKKQPVAFWCNPISGHNTLYWYLQNLGQGPELLIRYENEEAVDDSQLPKDRFSAERLKGVDSTLKIQPAELGDSAVYLCASSLQHRDRADEYFGPGTRLTVT.

This clonotype turned up a few times. This rearrangement joins TRBV5-1 to TRBJ2-2; D is undetermined. This CDR3 has 16 amino acids. Germline V gives CDR1 SGHRS, CDR2 YFSETQ. V was cut by 4 bases and J by 5 bases, with 18 bases left in between. The chain's CDR3 is CASSPSVLQSTGELFF. CDR3 nucleotide sequence: TGCGCCAGCAGCCCCTCGGTGCTACAATCGACCGGGGAGCTGTTTTTT.

J is TRBJ1-4 and V is TRBV5-1, with a tentative D call TRBD1 (5 bases). The CDR3 consists of 15 residues. Germline CDR1 reads SGHRS; CDR2 reads YFSETQ. The V end was cut by 2 bases, the J end by 2 bases, with 10 bases between. CDR3 loop: CASSLKGMTNEKLFF. DNA for the CDR3: TGCGCCAGCAGCTTAAAGGGGATGACTAATGAAAAACTGTTTTTT.